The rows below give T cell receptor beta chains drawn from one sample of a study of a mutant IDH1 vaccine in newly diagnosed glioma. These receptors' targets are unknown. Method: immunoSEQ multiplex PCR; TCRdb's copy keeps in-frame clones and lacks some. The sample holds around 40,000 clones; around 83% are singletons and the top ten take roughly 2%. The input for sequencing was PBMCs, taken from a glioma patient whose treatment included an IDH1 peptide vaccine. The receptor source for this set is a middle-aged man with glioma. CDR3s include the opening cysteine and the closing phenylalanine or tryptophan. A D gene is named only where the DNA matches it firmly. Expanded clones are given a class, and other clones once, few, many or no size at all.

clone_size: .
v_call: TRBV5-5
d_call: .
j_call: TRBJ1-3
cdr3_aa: CASSLIWGAGNTIYF
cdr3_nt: TGTGCCAGCAGTTTGATATGGGGGGCTGGAAACACCATATATTTT

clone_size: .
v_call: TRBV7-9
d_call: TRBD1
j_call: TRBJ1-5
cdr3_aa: CASSPGGYSQPQHF
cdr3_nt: TGTGCCAGCAGCCCAGGGGGCTACAGCCAGCCCCAGCATTTT

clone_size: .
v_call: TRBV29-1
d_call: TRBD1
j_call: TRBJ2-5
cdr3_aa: CSVRQGVETQYF
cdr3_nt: TGCAGCGTTCGACAGGGGGTAGAGACCCAGTACTTC

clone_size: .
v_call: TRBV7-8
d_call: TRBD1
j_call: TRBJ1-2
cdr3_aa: CASSLRDRANYGYTF
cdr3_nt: TGTGCCAGCAGCTTACGGGACAGGGCTAACTATGGCTACACCTTC

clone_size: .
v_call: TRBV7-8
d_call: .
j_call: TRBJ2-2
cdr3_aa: CASSLSIQGIGELFF
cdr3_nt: TGTGCCAGCAGCTTATCCATACAGGGAATCGGGGAGCTGTTTTTT

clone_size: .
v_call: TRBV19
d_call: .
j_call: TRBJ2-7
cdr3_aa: CASSRASVAYEQYF
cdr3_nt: TGTGCCAGTAGTCGGGCTAGCGTAGCCTACGAGCAGTACTTC

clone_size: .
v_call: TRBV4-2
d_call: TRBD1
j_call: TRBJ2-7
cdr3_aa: CASSQEGDSSYEQYF
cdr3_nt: TGTGCCAGCAGCCAAGAGGGGGACAGCTCCTACGAGCAGTACTTC

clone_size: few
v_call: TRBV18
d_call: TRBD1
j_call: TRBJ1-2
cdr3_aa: CASSLGGGETGYTF
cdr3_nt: TGTGCCAGCTCACTTGGAGGGGGCGAAACTGGCTACACCTTC

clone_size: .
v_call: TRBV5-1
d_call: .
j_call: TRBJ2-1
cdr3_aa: CASSLVVAEQFF
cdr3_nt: TGCGCCAGCAGCTTGGTGGTAGCTGAGCAGTTCTTC

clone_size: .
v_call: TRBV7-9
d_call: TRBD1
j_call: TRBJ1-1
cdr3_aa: CASSPGQGVRYTEAFF
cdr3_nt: TGTGCCAGCAGCCCCGGACAGGGTGTTAGGTACACTGAAGCTTTCTTT

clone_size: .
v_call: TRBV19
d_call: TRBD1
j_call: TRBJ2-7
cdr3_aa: CASSIRQGHDEQYF
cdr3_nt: TGTGCCAGTAGTATTCGACAGGGCCACGACGAGCAGTACTTC

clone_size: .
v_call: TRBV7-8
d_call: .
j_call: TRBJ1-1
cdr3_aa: CASSLQTLVTEAFF
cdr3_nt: TGTGCCAGCAGTCTTCAGACGCTTGTCACTGAAGCTTTCTTT

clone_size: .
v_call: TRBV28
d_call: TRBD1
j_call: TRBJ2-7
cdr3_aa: CASSFAGQGYEQYF
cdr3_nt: TGTGCCAGCAGTTTTGCGGGACAGGGTTACGAGCAGTACTTC

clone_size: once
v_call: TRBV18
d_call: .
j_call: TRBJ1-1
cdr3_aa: CASSPGEGVEAFF
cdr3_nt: TGTGCCAGCTCACCAGGAGAAGGGGTTGAAGCTTTCTTT

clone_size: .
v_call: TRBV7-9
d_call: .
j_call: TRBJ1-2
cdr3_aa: CASSSPKNRAPRISYGYTF
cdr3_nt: TGTGCCAGCAGCTCACCAAAAAACCGGGCCCCACGGATCAGCTATGGCTACACCTTC

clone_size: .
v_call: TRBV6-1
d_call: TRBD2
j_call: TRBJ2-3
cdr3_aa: CASSLLAASTDTQYF
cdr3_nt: TGTGCCAGCAGTTTACTAGCGGCTAGCACAGATACGCAGTATTTT

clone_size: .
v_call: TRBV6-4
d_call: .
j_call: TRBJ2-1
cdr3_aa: CASSVLAGHSYNEQFF
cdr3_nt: TGTGCCAGCAGTGTGTTGGCAGGGCACTCCTACAATGAGCAGTTCTTC

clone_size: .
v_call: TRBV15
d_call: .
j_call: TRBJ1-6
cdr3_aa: CATSRRGYNSPLHF
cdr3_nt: TGTGCCACCAGCAGAAGGGGATATAATTCACCCCTCCACTTT

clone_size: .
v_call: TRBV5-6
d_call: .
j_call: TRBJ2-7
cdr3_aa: CASSFGDSYEQYF
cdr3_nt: TGTGCCAGCAGCTTCGGGGACTCCTACGAGCAGTACTTC

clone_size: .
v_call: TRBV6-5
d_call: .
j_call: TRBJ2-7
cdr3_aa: CASRPGTSPRGEQYF
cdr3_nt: TGTGCCAGCAGACCCGGGACGTCCCCCCGGGGCGAGCAGTACTTC

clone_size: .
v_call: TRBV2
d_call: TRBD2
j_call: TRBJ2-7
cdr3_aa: CASSVPLGLARDEQYF
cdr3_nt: TGTGCCAGCAGTGTCCCCTTGGGACTAGCGAGGGACGAGCAGTACTTC

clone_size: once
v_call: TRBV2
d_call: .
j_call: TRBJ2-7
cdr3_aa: CASSENASLEQYF
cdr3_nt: TGTGCCAGCAGTGAGAATGCCTCTCTCGAGCAGTACTTC

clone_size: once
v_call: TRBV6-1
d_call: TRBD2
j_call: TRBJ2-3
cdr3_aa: CASRGLAGGPDTQYF
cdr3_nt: TGTGCCAGCAGGGGACTAGCGGGAGGGCCAGATACGCAGTATTTT

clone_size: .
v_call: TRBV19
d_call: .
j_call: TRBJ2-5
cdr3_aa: CASSIQAMGETQYF
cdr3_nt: TGTGCCAGTTCCATCCAGGCCATGGGAGAGACCCAGTACTTC

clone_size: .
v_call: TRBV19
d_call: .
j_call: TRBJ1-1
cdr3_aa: CASSHRPAPEAFF
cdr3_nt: TGTGCCAGTAGTCATCGGCCCGCCCCTGAAGCTTTCTTT

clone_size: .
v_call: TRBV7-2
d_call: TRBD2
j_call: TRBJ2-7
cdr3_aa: CASSLDRALAGEQYF
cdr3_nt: TGTGCCAGCAGCTTAGACCGTGCGCTAGCGGGCGAGCAGTACTTC

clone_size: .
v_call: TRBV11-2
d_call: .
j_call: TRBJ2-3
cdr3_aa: CASSPQADTQYF
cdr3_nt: TGTGCCAGCAGCCCACAAGCAGATACGCAGTATTTT

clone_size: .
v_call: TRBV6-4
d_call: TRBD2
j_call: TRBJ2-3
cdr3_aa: CASSLLAATDTQYF
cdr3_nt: TGTGCCAGCAGCCTACTAGCGGCGACAGATACGCAGTATTTT

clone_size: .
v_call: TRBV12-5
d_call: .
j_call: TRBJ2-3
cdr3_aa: CASGTVGSTQYF
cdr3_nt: TGTGCTAGTGGAACCGTAGGAAGTACGCAGTATTTT

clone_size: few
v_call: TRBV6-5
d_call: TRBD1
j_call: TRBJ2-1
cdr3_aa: CASSLLGQVGGKQFF
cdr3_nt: TGTGCCAGCAGCCTCCTCGGACAGGTGGGCGGAAAGCAGTTCTTC

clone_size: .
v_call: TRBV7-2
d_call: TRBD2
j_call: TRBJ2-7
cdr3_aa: CASSFSGTTYEQYF
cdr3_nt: TGTGCCAGCAGCTTTTCCGGGACTACCTACGAGCAGTACTTC

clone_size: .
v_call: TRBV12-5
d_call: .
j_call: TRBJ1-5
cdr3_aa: CASGLVLRRGTFNQPQHF
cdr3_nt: TGTGCTAGTGGTTTGGTACTTCGGCGGGGCACGTTCAATCAGCCCCAGCATTTT

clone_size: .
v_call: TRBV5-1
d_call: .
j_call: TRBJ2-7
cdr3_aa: CASQKVPYEQYF
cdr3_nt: TGCGCCAGCCAGAAGGTCCCCTACGAGCAGTACTTC

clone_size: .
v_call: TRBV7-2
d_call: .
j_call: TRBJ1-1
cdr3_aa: CASSLYKGGLWTEAFF
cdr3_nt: TGTGCCAGCAGCTTATATAAGGGTGGGTTATGGACTGAAGCTTTCTTT

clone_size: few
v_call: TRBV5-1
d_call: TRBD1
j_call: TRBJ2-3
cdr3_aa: CASSGTGSADTQYF
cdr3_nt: TGCGCCAGCAGCGGGACAGGGTCTGCAGATACGCAGTATTTT

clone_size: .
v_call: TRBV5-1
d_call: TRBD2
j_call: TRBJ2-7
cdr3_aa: CASSREGTAVYEQYF
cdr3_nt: TGCGCCAGCAGCAGGGAGGGTACGGCGGTATACGAGCAGTACTTC

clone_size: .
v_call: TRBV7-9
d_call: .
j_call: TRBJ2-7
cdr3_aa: CASSSHYEQYF
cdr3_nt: TGTGCCAGCAGCTCCCATTACGAGCAGTACTTC

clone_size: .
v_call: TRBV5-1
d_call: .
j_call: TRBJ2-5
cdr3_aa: CASSLRETQYF
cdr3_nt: TGCGCCAGCAGCTTGAGAGAGACCCAGTACTTC

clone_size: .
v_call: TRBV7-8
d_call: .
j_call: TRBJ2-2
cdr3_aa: CASSPVNTGELFF
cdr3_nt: TGTGCCAGCAGCCCGGTGAACACCGGGGAGCTGTTTTTT

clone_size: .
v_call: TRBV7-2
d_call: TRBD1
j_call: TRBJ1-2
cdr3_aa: CASSYRGRDGYTF
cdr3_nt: TGTGCCAGCAGCTACAGGGGGCGAGATGGCTACACCTTC

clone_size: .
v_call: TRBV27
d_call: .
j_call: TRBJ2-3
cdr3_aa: CASTSGLSTDTQYF
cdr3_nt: TGTGCCAGCACCTCGGGACTTAGCACAGATACGCAGTATTTT

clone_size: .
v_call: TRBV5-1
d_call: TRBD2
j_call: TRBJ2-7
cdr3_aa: CASSVSGGLAVNEQYF
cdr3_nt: TGCGCCAGCAGCGTAAGTGGAGGACTAGCGGTCAACGAGCAGTACTTC

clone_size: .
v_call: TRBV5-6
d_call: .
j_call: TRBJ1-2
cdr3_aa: CASSRFAREITF
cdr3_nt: TGTGCCAGCAGCCGCTTTGCCAGGGAAATCACCTTC

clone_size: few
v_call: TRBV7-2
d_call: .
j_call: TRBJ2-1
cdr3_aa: CASSLQGGNEQFF
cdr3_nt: TGTGCCAGCAGCTTACAGGGAGGCAATGAGCAGTTCTTC

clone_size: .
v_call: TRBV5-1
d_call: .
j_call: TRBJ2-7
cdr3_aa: CASSLVGRGYYEQYF
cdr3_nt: TGCGCCAGCAGCTTGGTTGGCAGGGGTTACTACGAGCAGTACTTC

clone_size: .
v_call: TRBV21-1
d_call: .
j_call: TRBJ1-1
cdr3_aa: CASSNRQGTMNTEAFF
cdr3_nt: TGTGCCAGCAGCAACCGACAGGGGACCATGAACACTGAAGCTTTCTTT

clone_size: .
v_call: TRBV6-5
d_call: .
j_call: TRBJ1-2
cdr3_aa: CASSSAGTTPGYTF
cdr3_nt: TGTGCCAGCAGCTCGGCCGGGACAACTCCAGGCTACACCTTC

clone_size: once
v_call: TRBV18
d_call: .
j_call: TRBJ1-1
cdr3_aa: CASSPAARNTEAFF
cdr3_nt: TGTGCCAGCTCACCCGCCGCGAGAAACACTGAAGCTTTCTTT

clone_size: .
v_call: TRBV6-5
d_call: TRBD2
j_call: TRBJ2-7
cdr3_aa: CASSYGAGAVHEQYF
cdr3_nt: TGTGCCAGCAGTTACGGGGCGGGAGCAGTCCACGAGCAGTACTTC

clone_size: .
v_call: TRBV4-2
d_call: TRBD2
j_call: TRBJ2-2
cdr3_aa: CASSQDPGVAGNTGELFF
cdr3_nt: TGTGCCAGCAGCCAAGATCCCGGGGTAGCGGGGAACACCGGGGAGCTGTTTTTT

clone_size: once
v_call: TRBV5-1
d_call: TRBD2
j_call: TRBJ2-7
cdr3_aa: CASSLLETSGSSYEQYF
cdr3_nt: TGCGCCAGCAGCCTCCTGGAGACTAGCGGGAGCTCCTACGAGCAGTACTTC

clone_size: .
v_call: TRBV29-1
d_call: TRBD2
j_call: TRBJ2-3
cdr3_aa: CSVRPLGGSTDTQYF
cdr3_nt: TGCAGCGTCCGCCCTCTGGGGGGGTCCACAGATACGCAGTATTTT

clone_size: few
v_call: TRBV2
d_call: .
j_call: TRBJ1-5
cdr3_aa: CAGGNQPQHF
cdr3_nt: TGTGCCGGGGGGAATCAGCCCCAGCATTTT

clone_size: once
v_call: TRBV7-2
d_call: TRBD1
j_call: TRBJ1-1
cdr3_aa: CASSLRYRGSTEAFF
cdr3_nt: TGTGCCAGCAGCTTAAGATACAGGGGAAGCACTGAAGCTTTCTTT